The 17 T cell receptor beta chains in this list originate from one sample, sequenced in a study of T cell responses to AZD1222 COVID-19 vaccine. Produced via immunoSEQ multiplex PCR; TCRdb's table is partial and in-frame only. This sample has 110,000 to 150,000 clones, with roughly 90% found just once. The sample in question was peripheral blood, obtained on day 0 of AZD1222 vaccination. The receptors stem from an adult in good health.

This chain uses TRBV19 with TRBJ1-4; D remains ambiguous. Germline assignment: CDR1 LNHDA and CDR2 SQIVND (reference sequence). The CDR3 consists of 13 residues. V was clipped by 7 bases and J by 5 bases, with 11 bases between them. CDR3 in DNA: TGTGCCAGTATCTCCCGGGAAAATGAAAAACTGTTTTTT. It yields the protein CASISRENEKLFF.

V usage is TRBV5-4 and J usage is TRBJ2-7; D remains ambiguous. Between the trimmed V and J ends, which lost 3 bases and 3 bases, there was a span of 7 bases. CDR3 length: 12 amino acids. Germline CDR1 and CDR2: SGHNT and YYREEE (reference sequence). The CDR3 spells CASSSPGYEQYF. CDR3 sequence (DNA): TGTGCCAGCAGCTCGCCCGGCTACGAGCAGTACTTC.

This chain uses TRBV5-8 with TRBJ2-7; no firm D call. Deletions cut 2 bases from V and 4 bases from J, with 10 bases between. The CDR3 is 13 residues long. Germline V gene data show CDR1 as SGHTS and CDR2 as YDEGEE. The CDR3 DNA sequence: TGTGCCAGCAGCTTAATAGGGTTGTACGAGCAGTACTTC. Its protein is CASSLIGLYEQYF.

This chain uses TRBV4-3 with TRBJ2-4; D not resolved. CDR3 size: 17 residues. Germline values: CDR1 LGHNA, CDR2 YSLEER. Trimming pared 0 bases from V and 0 bases from J, leaving 12 bases between. The CDR3 spells CASSQERGPIAKNIQYF. CDR3 bases: TGCGCCAGCAGCCAAGAAAGAGGCCCTATAGCCAAAAACATTCAGTACTTC.

The chain recombines TRBV5-1 with TRBJ2-5; D may be TRBD2 (5 bases). CDR1 is SGHRS, CDR2 YFSETQ, per germline. V was pared by 1 base and J by 7 bases, with 14 bases between. The CDR3 covers 14 residues. CDR3 sequence (DNA): TGCGCCAGCAGCTTGCGCTCCGGAGGAGGGACCCAGTACTTC. This encodes CASSLRSGGGTQYF.

This chain uses TRBV19 with TRBJ2-2; 10 nucleotides align to TRBD2. In germline, CDR1 is LNHDA, CDR2 SQIVND (reference sequence). The CDR3 is made up of 16 amino acids. Trimming at V came to 6 bases and at J to 2 bases, leaving 6 bases not matched to a gene. The CDR3 here is CASRTLAGVNTGELFF. The CDR3 DNA reads as TGTGCCAGTAGAACCCTAGCGGGAGTTAACACCGGGGAGCTGTTTTTT.

CDR3 residues: CASSSIPLGQGVEGYTF. CDR3 coding DNA: TGTGCCAGCAGCTCTATACCTTTGGGACAGGGGGTAGAAGGCTACACCTTC. This sequence joins TRBV5-5 and TRBJ1-2, with TRBD1 identical over 11 bases. V shed 3 bases, J shed 8 bases, and the junction held 15 bases outside the gene matches. CDR1 is SGHKS, CDR2 YYEKEE, per germline (reference sequence). This CDR3 has 17 amino acids.

With regard to this clone: The same CDR3 arises from other DNA sequences in this sample as well. V usage is TRBV28 and J usage is TRBJ1-1, with D uncertain. Germline lookup yields CDR1 MDHEN and CDR2 SYDVKM. Trimming took off 6 bases at V and 5 bases at J, with 7 bases between the two ends. The CDR3 totals 11 residues. The CDR3 DNA reads as TGTGCCAGCAGCCTAGGGACTGAAGCTTTCTTT. Amino acid sequence: CASSLGTEAFF.

V gene TRBV3-1 (or the pseudogene TRBV3-2) combines with J gene TRBJ1-1; TRBD1 agrees at 10 bases. CDR1 is LGHDT, CDR2 YNNKEL, per germline (reference sequence). The CDR3 length is 16 residues. After removal of 5 bases from V and 3 bases from J, the junction contained 9 bases not matched to a gene. The CDR3 DNA reads TGTGCCAGCAGCGGAGGGACAGGGGATTGGTACACTGAAGCTTTCTTT. This encodes CASSGGTGDWYTEAFF.

V is TRBV3-1 (or the pseudogene TRBV3-2) and J is TRBJ2-7; possible D gene TRBD2, 5 bases. The germline gives CDR1 LGHDT, CDR2 YNNKEL (reference sequence). Trimming removed 1 base at V and 4 bases at J, with 14 bases between. The CDR3 is made up of 15 amino acids. CDR3 sequence reads: CASSQVDSGFYEQYF. In nucleotides, the CDR3 is TGTGCCAGCAGCCAAGTGGACTCCGGATTTTACGAGCAGTACTTC.

This chain uses TRBV19 with TRBJ2-2, with no clear D. The V and J ends lost 1 base and 6 bases respectively, with 9 bases between them. There are 14 residues in the CDR3. Germline CDR1 is LNHDA and CDR2 is SQIVND (reference sequence). CDR3 sequence (DNA): TGTGCCAGTAGTATAGGGGTCGGGCCCGGGGAGCTGTTTTTT. Residues: CASSIGVGPGELFF.

This clone was found once. The J gene is TRBJ2-7, the V gene TRBV29-1, with D tentatively TRBD1 or TRBD2 (5 bases each). Germline values: CDR1 SQVTM, CDR2 ANQGSEA. V lost 5 bases and J 4 bases, leaving 15 bases between the germline ends. This CDR3 has 13 residues. CDR3: CSVHSGTLYEQYF. The DNA for the CDR3 is TGCAGCGTTCACTCCGGGACGTTATACGAGCAGTACTTC.

This chain connects TRBV19 to TRBJ1-1; TRBD1 is a possible D gene (5 bases). CDR1 is LNHDA and CDR2 is SQIVND in the germline V gene (reference sequence). CDR3 length equals 13 residues. The V end was cut by 3 bases, the J end by 3 bases, with 8 bases between. CDR3 loop: CASSMGQYTEAFF. CDR3 nucleotide sequence: TGTGCCAGTAGTATGGGGCAATACACTGAAGCTTTCTTT.

The chain joins TRBV12-3 or TRBV12-4 to TRBJ1-1; D may be TRBD1 (5 bases). The V end lost 6 bases, the J end lost 11 bases, and 13 bases lay between the germline ends. The CDR3 is made up of 11 amino acids. CDR3 sequence (DNA): TGTGCCAGCAGGTGGGGGGGGTTCGCTTTCTTT. Translated, it gives CASRWGGFAFF.

The rearrangement uses TRBV18 and TRBJ1-3, with unresolved D. The germline CDR1 and CDR2 sequences are KGHSH and LQKENI. This CDR3 comprises 14 residues. Trimming left V 6 bases short and J 0 bases short, with 9 bases between. The CDR3 here is CASSVGNSGNTIYF. In DNA form, the CDR3 reads TGTGCCAGCTCCGTGGGGAACTCTGGAAACACCATATATTTT.

This chain joins TRBV19 and TRBJ1-4, with TRBD1 as a possible D gene (6 bases). CDR1 LNHDA and CDR2 SQIVND come from the germline V gene (reference sequence). The V and J ends lost 7 bases and 4 bases respectively, with 13 bases between them. The CDR3 is 14 residues long. The CDR3 nucleotides read TGTGCCAGTAAGGACAGCACCTTTAATGAAAAACTGTTTTTT. It encodes CASKDSTFNEKLFF.

V and J are TRBV6-2 or TRBV6-3 and TRBJ1-2; the D gene is possibly TRBD1 (5 bases). The V and J ends lost 5 bases and 13 bases respectively, with 14 bases between them. The CDR3 is made up of 11 amino acids. Germline CDR1 MNHEY, CDR2 SVGEGT. The CDR3 spells CASSRSGLSTF. The CDR3 nucleotides are TGTGCCAGCAGTAGGTCGGGACTCTCCACCTTC.